This T cell receptor beta chain was identified in a study of blood T cells in healthy people across ages. CDR1 and CDR2 (germline): MDHEN, SYDVKM. The CDR3 is 17 residues long. J gave up 0 bases and V 6 bases, and 6 bases lay outside the gene matches. This clonotype was seen only a few times. Sample-barcoded 5' priming and a J-beta primer mix drove a second PCR of about 6 to 12 cycles. TCRdb processed the 5' RACE reads anew with MiXCR; each CDR3 protein has one entry. The sample carries 500,000 to 650,000 distinct CDR3 sequences, around 27% recorded once. These same records also appear under a second study, on T cells of mothers and their children.

The receptor comes from a boy younger than 10 in good health. The chain recombines TRBV28 with TRBJ2-4; 12 bases are shared with TRBD2. The specimen sequenced was blood. The CDR3 coding sequence is TGTGCCAGCAGGGGGACTAGCGGGCCTCTAGCCAAAAACATTCAGTACTTC. Residues: CASRGTSGPLAKNIQYF. Complete variable domain (other parts from reference TRBV28 and TRBJ2-4): DVKVTQSSRYLVKRTGEKVFLECVQDMDHENMFWYRQDPGLGLRLIYFSYDVKMKEKGDIPEGYSVSREKKERFSLILESASTNQTSMYLCASRGTSGPLAKNIQYFGAGTRLSVL.